This passage covers 21 T cell receptor beta chains from one sample sequenced in a study of CD8 T cells in Susac syndrome. After extraction with the RNeasy kit, roughly 0.45 to 1 ug of the RNA was reverse transcribed using random hexamers. TCRdb analysed the immunoSEQ multiplex PCR reads with MiXCR anew, one entry per CDR3 protein. The sample lists 70,000 to 85,000 distinct CDR3 sequences, roughly 96% seen once, with approximately 0.42% in the top ten. The material sequenced was CD8+ T cells from PBMCs. The receptors originated from a human donor with Susac syndrome.

In regard to this clonotype: Germline and junction disagree at one end, which may indicate a read error. The chain employs TRBV19 and TRBJ2-1, with D maybe TRBD2 (5 bases). This CDR3 is built from 13 residues. CDR1 and CDR2 from the germline V gene are LNHDA and SQIVND (reference sequence). CDR3 nucleotides: TGTGCCAGTAGCCTATCTTATTCTAGCCCCAACGTTTTC. Protein: CASSLSYSSPNVF.

The rearrangement joins TRBV29-1 to TRBJ1-2, with D possibly matching TRBD1 (6 bases). The CDR3 is 13 residues long. The V and J ends lost 6 bases and 4 bases respectively, with 15 bases between them. Germline values: CDR1 SQVTM, CDR2 ANQGSEA. The CDR3 is CSVDPTGGYGYTF. CDR3 in DNA: TGCAGCGTAGATCCGACAGGAGGCTATGGCTACACCTTC.

The chain couples TRBV18 to TRBJ2-5; 7 bases are shared with TRBD1. The CDR3 has 15 residues. CDR1 KGHSH and CDR2 LQKENI come from the germline V gene. The trim removed 2 bases at V and 2 bases at J, leaving 5 bases unmatched. The DNA for the CDR3 is TGTGCCAGCTCACCAGGGGACAGCACACAAGAGACCCAGTACTTC. Its translation: CASSPGDSTQETQYF.

This rearrangement joins TRBV9 to TRBJ2-3; 13 nucleotides match TRBD2. Germline loops: CDR1 SGDLS, CDR2 YYNGEE. Trimming took 5 bases from V and 4 from J; bases not matched to a gene: 7. The CDR3 is 16 residues long. The CDR3 protein is CASSRGTSGVSDTQYF. In nucleotides, the CDR3 is TGTGCCAGCAGTCGGGGGACTAGCGGGGTTTCAGATACGCAGTATTTT.

The chain uses TRBV7-8 and TRBJ2-7, with unresolved D. The CDR3 extends over 11 amino acids. Per the germline V gene, CDR1 is SGHVS and CDR2 is FQNEAQ. V shed 1 base and J shed 7 bases, with 5 bases lying between them. For the CDR3, the DNA is TGTGCCAGCAGCTTAGGTCCGGAGCAGTACTTC. Its translation: CASSLGPEQYF.

The V gene is TRBV4-1, the J gene TRBJ2-5; 8 bases are a match to TRBD1. CDR3 length: 15 residues. V lost 6 bases, J lost 5 bases, and 11 bases stayed unmatched. Per germline, CDR1 MGHRA and CDR2 YSYEKL. CDR3 bases: TGCGCCAGCAGTCCGGGACAGGCGATTTCGGAGACCCAGTACTTC. This codes for CASSPGQAISETQYF.

This clonotype has only one observation. The chain has TRBV5-6 and TRBJ2-7, with a tentative D call TRBD2 (5 bases). The germline CDR1 and CDR2 sequences are SGHDT and YYEEEE. The V end was cut by 3 bases, the J end by 3 bases, with 13 bases between. The length of the CDR3 is 14 residues. The CDR3, as DNA: TGTGCCAGCAGCTCCCGAGAAGGGAGCTACGAGCAGTACGTC. Translating gives CASSSREGSYEQYV.

The chain couples TRBV9 to TRBJ1-2, with D perhaps TRBD1 (6 bases). Germline V gene lookup returns CDR1 SGDLS and CDR2 YYNGEE. Trimming took 0 bases from V and 7 from J, leaving 13 bases between them. This CDR3 is built from 14 residues. The CDR3 spells CASSVEGRGGGYTF. CDR3 bases: TGTGCCAGCAGCGTAGAAGGCAGGGGCGGTGGCTACACCTTC.

The rearrangement links TRBV20-1 to TRBJ2-1, with TRBD1 identical over 8 bases. The CDR3 has 11 residues. The trim removed 4 bases at V and 7 bases at J, leaving 0 bases unmatched. Germline lookup yields CDR1 DFQATT and CDR2 SNEGSKA (reference sequence). CDR3 in DNA: TGCAGTGCTAACAGGGGGAATGAGCAGTTCTTC. This translates into CSANRGNEQFF.

This clonotype was counted once. This rearrangement joins TRBV12-3 or TRBV12-4 to TRBJ2-1, with 7 nucleotides matching TRBD2. Trimming cost V 2 bases and J 6 bases; bases outside gene matches: 1. The length of the CDR3 is 13 residues. The DNA for the CDR3 is TGTGCCAGCAGTTTAAGACTAGCCAATGAGCAGTTCTTC. This gives the protein CASSLRLANEQFF.

J is TRBJ1-5 and V is TRBV4-3; D not resolved. Per germline, CDR1 LGHNA and CDR2 YSLEER. This CDR3 has 13 amino acids. V lost 1 base and J 8 bases, leaving 9 bases between the germline ends. CDR3 nucleotide sequence: TGCGCCAGCAGCCAAGCGAGGTTGGAGCCCCAGCATTTT. Protein: CASSQARLEPQHF.

The chain joins TRBV5-6 to TRBJ1-1; D gene unclear. Looked up from germline, CDR1 is SGHDT and CDR2 is YYEEEE. V lost 1 base and J lost 4, with 8 bases in between. There are 13 residues in the CDR3. The CDR3 DNA sequence: TGTGCCAGCAGCTTGATTTTTAGCACTGAAGCTTTCTTT. It yields the protein CASSLIFSTEAFF.

The genes are TRBV29-1 and TRBJ2-2; TRBD1 might be the D (6 bases). Germline CDR1 is SQVTM and CDR2 is ANQGSEA. Trimming took 8 bases from V and 7 from J, leaving 14 bases between them. This CDR3 has 12 amino acids. CDR3 sequence (DNA): TGCAGCATCCCAGGGGTTTACGGGGAGCTGTTTTTT. Its translation: CSIPGVYGELFF.

This chain joins TRBV14 and TRBJ2-2; possible D gene TRBD1, 5 bases. The germline V gene has CDR1 SGHDN and CDR2 FVKESK. V was pared by 0 bases and J by 5 bases, with 10 bases between. The CDR3 extends over 15 amino acids. CDR3 in DNA: TGTGCCAGCAGCCAAGATTTCAGGGTAACCGGGGAGCTGTTTTTT. This codes for CASSQDFRVTGELFF.

This chain joins TRBV5-1 and TRBJ2-3; 9 positions agree with TRBD1. V gave up 7 bases and J gave up 7 bases; unmatched junction bases: 10. CDR1 and CDR2 (germline): SGHRS, YFSETQ. The CDR3 is 14 residues long. CDR3 residues: CASRDRADTNTQYF. CDR3 nucleotides: TGCGCCAGCCGGGACAGGGCCGATACTAATACGCAGTATTTT.

CDR3 protein: CASTQEGGGGTEAFF. The CDR3 DNA reads TGCGCCAGCACCCAGGAAGGGGGGGGAGGCACTGAAGCTTTCTTT. This chain links TRBV5-1 with TRBJ1-1; maybe TRBD1 (6 bases). Germline V lookup: CDR1 SGHRS, CDR2 YFSETQ. The V and J ends lost 6 bases and 4 bases respectively, with 19 bases between them. CDR3 length: 15 residues.

The chain joins TRBV27 to TRBJ1-1; D might be TRBD1 (6 bases). This CDR3 is built from 14 residues. The germline CDR1 and CDR2 sequences are MNHEY and SMNVEV (reference sequence). Trimming removed 5 bases from V and 2 bases from J, with 12 bases in between. CDR3 sequence reads: CASSPRQVNTEAFF. The CDR3 DNA reads as TGTGCCAGCAGTCCCCGACAGGTAAACACTGAAGCTTTCTTT.

This sequence joins TRBV11-2 and TRBJ2-1; TRBD1 matches at 7 bases. Germline trimming cut 5 bases from V and 9 bases from J; bases unmatched to any gene: 16. Germline V CDR1 and CDR2: SGHAT, FQNNGV. The CDR3 contains 16 residues. For the CDR3, the DNA is TGTGCCAGCAGCGAAGGGGGCCAAATCCATACGAGTGAGCAGTTCTTC. Its protein is CASSEGGQIHTSEQFF.

This chain links TRBV29-1 with TRBJ2-2, with a weak D call TRBD1 (5 bases). V dropped 4 bases and J dropped 3 bases, with 6 bases sitting between them. The germline V gene has CDR1 SQVTM and CDR2 ANQGSEA. The CDR3 sequence is 12 residues long. The CDR3 sequence is CSVVGHTGELFF. In DNA form, the CDR3 reads TGCAGCGTTGTGGGGCACACCGGGGAGCTGTTTTTT.

The V gene is TRBV13, the J gene TRBJ1-6; 7 bases are shared with TRBD1. This CDR3 is 13 amino acids long. CDR1 PRHDT and CDR2 FYEKMQ come from the germline V gene (reference sequence). Trimming at V came to 3 bases and at J to 8 bases, leaving 1 base not matched to a gene. Here the CDR3 reads CASSFTGDSPLHF. The CDR3 nucleotides are TGTGCCAGCAGCTTTACAGGGGATTCACCCCTCCACTTT.

The V call is TRBV9, the J call TRBJ1-5; D gene unclear. CDR1 is SGDLS and CDR2 is YYNGEE in the germline V gene. The V end was cut by 3 bases, the J end by 0 bases, with 7 bases between. The CDR3 contains 14 residues. The CDR3 reads CASSDIDSNQPQHF. The DNA for the CDR3 is TGTGCCAGCAGCGACATAGATAGCAATCAGCCCCAGCATTTT.